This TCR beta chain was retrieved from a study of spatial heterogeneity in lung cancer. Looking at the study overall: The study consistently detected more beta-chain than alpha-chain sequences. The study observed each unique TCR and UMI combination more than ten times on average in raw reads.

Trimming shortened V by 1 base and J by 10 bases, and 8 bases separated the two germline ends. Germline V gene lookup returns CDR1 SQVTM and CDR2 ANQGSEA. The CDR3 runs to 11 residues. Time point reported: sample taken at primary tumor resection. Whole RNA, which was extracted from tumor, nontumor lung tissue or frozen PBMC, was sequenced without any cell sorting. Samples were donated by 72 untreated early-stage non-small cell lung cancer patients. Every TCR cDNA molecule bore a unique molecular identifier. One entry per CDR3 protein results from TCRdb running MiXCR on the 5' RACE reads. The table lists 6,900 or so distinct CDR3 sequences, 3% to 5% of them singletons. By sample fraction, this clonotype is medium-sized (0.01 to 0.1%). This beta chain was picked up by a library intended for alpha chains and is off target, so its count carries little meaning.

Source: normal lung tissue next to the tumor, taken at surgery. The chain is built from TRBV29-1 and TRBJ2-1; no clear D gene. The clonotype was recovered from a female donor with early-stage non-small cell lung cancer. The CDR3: CSVEVGWEQFF. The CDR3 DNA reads TGCAGCGTTGAAGTCGGTTGGGAGCAGTTCTTC.